This record looks at one TCR beta chain sequence and its context. The junction does not match germline at one end; this may be a read error. The CDR3 contains 14 residues. The germline V gene encodes CDR1 MNHEY and CDR2 SVGAGI. Only in-frame clones appear in the TCRdb table, and some are missing; sequencing was by immunoSEQ multiplex PCR. This repertoire shows about 2.1 million clones, under 95% found once; its top ten account for 1.5% to 2%. This sample is drawn from a study of shared clonotypes between healthy human individuals. As defined, naive CD8 cells were CD45RO-negative and positively selected for CCR7, with terminally differentiated effector memory CD45RA+ cells excluded.

The sequenced sample was naive CD8+ T cells from PBMCs. This chain uses TRBV6-5 with TRBJ2-1; TRBD2 aligns across 16 bases. The TCR was taken from a young man in good health. Some clones in this sample may be carry-over from other donors' samples. As DNA, the CDR3 is TGTGCCAGCAACCCGGGACTAGCGGGAGGGCCTGATCTCTTC. Translating gives CASNPGLAGGPDLF.